The sequence of this T cell receptor beta chain was determined in a study of blood T cell repertoires in COVID-19. The overall study: The United States, Italy and Spain provided the acute and convalescent COVID-19 samples. Sample material is recorded as cDNA or gDNA derived from T cells, B-cell-depleted T cells, or PBMCs.

Seattle patients were enrolled while actively infected and followed longitudinally. CDR3 length equals 16 residues. The V and J ends lost 3 bases and 5 bases, in that order; junction bases with no gene match: 9. Germline-derived CDR1 and CDR2 are DFQATT and SNEGSKA (reference sequence). As processed by the authors: The authors estimated nucleated cell counts from reference gene primer amplification. The protocol was immunoSEQ multiplex PCR, while the TCRdb copy is restricted to in-frame clones and leaves out a portion. Clone size and the V and J calls come from that table; the DNA yielded D and trimming. This sample has about 410,000 clones, with approximately 89% found just once.

The sequence came from a woman between 40 and 50 years old with COVID-19, enrolled during active disease. The source material was peripheral blood. The chain uses TRBV20-1 and TRBJ2-1; 11 bases align to TRBD2. The DNA for the CDR3 is TGCAGTGCTAGTATAGCGGGAGGGAACTTTGACAATGAGCAGTTCTTC. This codes for CSASIAGGNFDNEQFF.